The clone carrying this TCR beta chain was counted a few times. Regarding time point: peripheral blood 6 weeks after treatment start. Germline V gives CDR1 LNHDA, CDR2 SQIVND (reference sequence). This CDR3 spans 15 amino acids. V was shortened by 7 bases and J by 0 bases, with 13 bases between the two germline ends. The data originate from a study of PD-L1 blockade in urothelial cancer. Looking at the study overall: Prior chemotherapy regimens per patient numbered 0 to 3.

The method was immunoSEQ multiplex PCR; TCRdb's version includes in-frame clones alone and lacks a portion of them. The sample shows about 41,000 clones, roughly 81% of them seen only once. The rearrangement joins TRBV19 to TRBJ1-5; D unclear. The TCR sequence derives from a man in his 70s with urothelial cancer. This material consisted of PBMCs, taken around atezolizumab (anti-PD-L1) treatment. For the CDR3, the DNA is TGTGCCAGTACCGATCGTCCCTATAGCAATCAGCCCCAGCATTTT. As protein: CASTDRPYSNQPQHF.